This T cell receptor (beta chain) was profiled in a study of regulatory T cells in long-lasting Graves disease. Assembly of TCR beta libraries relied on iRepertoire HTBI primers together with Arm-PCR of CDR3 regions. Original processing methods: Samples jointly harbored 55 to 75 TRBV and 15 or so TRBJ segments. TCRdb independently ran MiXCR on the multiplex PCR reads; one entry per CDR3 protein. These V and J calls rely on TCRdb rather than the paper's analysis. The table shows 700,000 or so distinct CDR3 sequences, with 25% to 30% occurring only once. The study, taken as a whole, reports: Patients with persistent disease showed a bias toward TRBV28, TRBJ1-2 and TRBJ2-5. Peripheral blood, not thyroid tissue, was the sole material studied.

This clonotype was observed at least ten times. Its antigen is undetermined. At one of its ends the junction is not consistent with the germline gene, which may arise from a read error. CDR1 SGHRS and CDR2 YFSETQ come from the germline V gene. CDR3 length equals 11 residues. Time point in this sample: persistent/refractory GD, antithyroid drugs over 5 years with positive TRAb. TCR sequences were obtained from RNA taken from PBMCs. Each patient gave roughly 9.2 milliliters of EDTA-anticoagulated peripheral blood. The input for sequencing was peripheral blood mononuclear cells (PBMCs), taken when the disease was refractory, from a patient treated with antithyroid drugs. This receptor was identified in a female donor with Graves disease. This chain joins TRBV5-1 and TRBJ2-7; no definite D call. CDR3 in DNA: TGTGCCAGCAGCTTAGTTAACGAGCAGTACTTC. Translation: CASSLVNEQYF.